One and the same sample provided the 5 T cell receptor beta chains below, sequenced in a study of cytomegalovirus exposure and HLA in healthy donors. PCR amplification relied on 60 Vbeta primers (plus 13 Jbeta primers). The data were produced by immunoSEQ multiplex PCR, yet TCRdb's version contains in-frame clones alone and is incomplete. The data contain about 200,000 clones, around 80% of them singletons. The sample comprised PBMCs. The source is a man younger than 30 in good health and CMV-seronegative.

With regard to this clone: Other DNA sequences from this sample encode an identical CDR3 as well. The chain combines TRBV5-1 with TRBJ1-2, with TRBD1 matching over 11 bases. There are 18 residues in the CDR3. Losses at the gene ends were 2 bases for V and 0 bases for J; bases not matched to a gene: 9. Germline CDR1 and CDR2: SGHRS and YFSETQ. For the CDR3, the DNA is TGCGCCAGCAGCTTCCCGGGACAGGGGGTTTCAGCTAACTATGGCTACACCTTC. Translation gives CASSFPGQGVSANYGYTF. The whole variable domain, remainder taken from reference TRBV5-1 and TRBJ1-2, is KAGVTQTPRYLIKTRGQQVTLSCSPISGHRSVSWYQQTPGQGLQFLFEYFSETQRNKGNFPGRFSGRQFSNSRSEMNVSTLELGDSALYLCASSFPGQGVSANYGYTFGSGTRLTVV.

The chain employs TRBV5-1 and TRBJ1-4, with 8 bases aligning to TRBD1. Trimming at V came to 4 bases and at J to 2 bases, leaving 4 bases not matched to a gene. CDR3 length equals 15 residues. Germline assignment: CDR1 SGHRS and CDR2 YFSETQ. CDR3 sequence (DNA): TGCGCCAGCAGCCTCAGACAGGGGACTAATGAAAAACTGTTTTTT. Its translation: CASSLRQGTNEKLFF.

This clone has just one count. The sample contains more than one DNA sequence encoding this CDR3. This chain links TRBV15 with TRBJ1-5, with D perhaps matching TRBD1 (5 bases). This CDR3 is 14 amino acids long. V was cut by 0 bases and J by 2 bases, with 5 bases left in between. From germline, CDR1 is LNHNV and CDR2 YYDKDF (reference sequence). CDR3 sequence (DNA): TGTGCCACCAGCAGAGACAGGGGCAATCAGCCCCAGCATTTT. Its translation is CATSRDRGNQPQHF. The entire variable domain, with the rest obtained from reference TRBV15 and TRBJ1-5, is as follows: DAMVIQNPRYQVTQFGKPVTLSCSQTLNHNVMYWYQQKSSQAPKLLFHYYDKDFNNEADTPDNFQSRRPNTSFCFLDIRSPGLGDTAMYLCATSRDRGNQPQHFGDGTRLSIL.

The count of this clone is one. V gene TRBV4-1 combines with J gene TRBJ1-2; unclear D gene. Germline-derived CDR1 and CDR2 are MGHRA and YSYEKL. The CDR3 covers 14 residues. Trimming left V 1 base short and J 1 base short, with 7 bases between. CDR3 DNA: TGCGCCAGCAGCCAAGTTCGGGGTAACTATGGCTACACCTTC. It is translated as CASSQVRGNYGYTF.

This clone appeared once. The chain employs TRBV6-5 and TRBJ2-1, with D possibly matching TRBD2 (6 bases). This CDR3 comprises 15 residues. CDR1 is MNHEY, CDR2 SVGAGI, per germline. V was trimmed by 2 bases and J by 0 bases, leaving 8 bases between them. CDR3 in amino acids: CASSYSGSSYNEQFF. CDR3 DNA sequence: TGTGCCAGCAGTTACAGCGGGTCCTCCTACAATGAGCAGTTCTTC.